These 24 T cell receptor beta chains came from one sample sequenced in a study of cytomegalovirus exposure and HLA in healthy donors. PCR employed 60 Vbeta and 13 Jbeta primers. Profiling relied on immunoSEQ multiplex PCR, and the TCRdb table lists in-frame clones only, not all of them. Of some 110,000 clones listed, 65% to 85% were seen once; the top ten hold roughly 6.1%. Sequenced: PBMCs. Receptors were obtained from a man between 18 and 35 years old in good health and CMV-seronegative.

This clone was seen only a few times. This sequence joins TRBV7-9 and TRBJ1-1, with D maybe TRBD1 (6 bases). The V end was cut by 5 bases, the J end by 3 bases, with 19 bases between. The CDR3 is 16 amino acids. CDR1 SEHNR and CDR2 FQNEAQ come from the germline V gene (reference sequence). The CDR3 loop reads CASSLRGGAGDTEAFF. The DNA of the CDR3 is TGTGCCAGCAGCCTACGGGGGGGGGCAGGAGACACTGAAGCTTTCTTT.

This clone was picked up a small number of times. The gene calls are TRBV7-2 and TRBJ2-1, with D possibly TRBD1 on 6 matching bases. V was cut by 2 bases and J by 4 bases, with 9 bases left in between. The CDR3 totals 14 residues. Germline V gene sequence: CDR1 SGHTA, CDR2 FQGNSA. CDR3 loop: CASSLQGPYNEQFF. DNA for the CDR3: TGTGCCAGCAGCTTACAGGGGCCATACAATGAGCAGTTCTTC.

CDR3 nucleotides: TGTGCCAGTAAGGGGAATACTGAAGCTTTCTTT. This sequence encodes CASKGNTEAFF. The chain joins TRBV28 to TRBJ1-1; weak D call: TRBD1 (5 bases). The CDR3 extends over 11 amino acids. Germline V CDR1 and CDR2: MDHEN, SYDVKM. With 9 bases removed from V and 5 bases from J, the gap between germline ends came to 10 bases.

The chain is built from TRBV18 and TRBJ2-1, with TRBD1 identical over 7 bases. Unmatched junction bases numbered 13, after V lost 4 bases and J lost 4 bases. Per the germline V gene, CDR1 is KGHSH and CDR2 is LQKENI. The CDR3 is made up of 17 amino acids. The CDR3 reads CASSLSGTALIYNEQFF. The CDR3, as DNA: TGTGCCAGCTCACTTTCCGGGACAGCCCTGATTTACAATGAGCAGTTCTTC.

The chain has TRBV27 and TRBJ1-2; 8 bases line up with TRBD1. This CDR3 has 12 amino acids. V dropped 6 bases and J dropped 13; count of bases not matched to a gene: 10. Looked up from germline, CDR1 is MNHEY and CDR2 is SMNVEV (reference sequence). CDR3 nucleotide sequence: TGTGCCAGCAGACAGGACAGGGCCCTTCTCACCTTC. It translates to CASRQDRALLTF.

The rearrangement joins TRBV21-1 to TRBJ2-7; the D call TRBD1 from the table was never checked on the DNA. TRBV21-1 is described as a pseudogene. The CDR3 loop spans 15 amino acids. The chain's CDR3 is CASSKEDRGDYEQYF. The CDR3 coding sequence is TGTGCCAGCAGCAAAGAGGACAGGGGGGACTACGAGCAGTACTTC.

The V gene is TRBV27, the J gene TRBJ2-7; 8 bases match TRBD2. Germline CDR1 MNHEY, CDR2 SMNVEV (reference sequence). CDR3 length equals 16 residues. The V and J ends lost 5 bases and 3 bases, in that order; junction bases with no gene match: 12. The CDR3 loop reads CASSPHQTGTSYEQYF. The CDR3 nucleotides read TGTGCCAGCAGTCCTCATCAAACCGGGACTAGCTACGAGCAGTACTTC.

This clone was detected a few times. The CDR3 DNA reads TGTGCCAGCAAAGACAGCGGCAATCAGCCCCAGCATTTT. Translation gives CASKDSGNQPQHF. V and J are TRBV2 and TRBJ1-5; weak D call: TRBD1 (5 bases). The germline gives CDR1 SNHLY, CDR2 FYNNEI. Trimming took 7 bases from V and 2 from J, leaving 9 bases between them. The CDR3 loop spans 13 amino acids.

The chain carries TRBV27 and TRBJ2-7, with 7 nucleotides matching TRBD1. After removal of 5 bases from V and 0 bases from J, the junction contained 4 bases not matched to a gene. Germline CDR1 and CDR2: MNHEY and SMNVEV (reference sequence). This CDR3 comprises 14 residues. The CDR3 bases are TGTGCCAGCAGTCCGACAGGGCGCTCCTACGAGCAGTACTTC. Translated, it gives CASSPTGRSYEQYF.

CDR3: CASSLEREGGWQYF. The CDR3, as DNA: TGTGCCAGCAGCTTGGAGAGGGAAGGGGGTTGGCAGTACTTC. The V call is TRBV5-4, the J call TRBJ2-7; TRBD1 might be the D (6 bases). Germline CDR1 is SGHNT and CDR2 is YYREEE (reference sequence). This CDR3 spans 14 amino acids. The V end lost 0 bases, the J end lost 9 bases, and 16 bases lay between the germline ends.

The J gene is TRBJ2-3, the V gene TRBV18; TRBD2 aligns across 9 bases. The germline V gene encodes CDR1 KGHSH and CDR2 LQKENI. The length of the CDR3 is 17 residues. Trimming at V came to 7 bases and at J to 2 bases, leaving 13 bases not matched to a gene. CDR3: CASLRTDLAGFTDTQYF. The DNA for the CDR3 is TGTGCCAGCTTACGAACGGACCTAGCGGGATTCACAGATACGCAGTATTTT. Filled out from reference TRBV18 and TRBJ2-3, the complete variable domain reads NAGVMQNPRHLVRRRGQEARLRCSPMKGHSHVYWYRQLPEEGLKFMVYLQKENIIDESGMPKERFSAEFPKEGPSILRIQQVVRGDSAAYFCASLRTDLAGFTDTQYFGPGTRLTVL.

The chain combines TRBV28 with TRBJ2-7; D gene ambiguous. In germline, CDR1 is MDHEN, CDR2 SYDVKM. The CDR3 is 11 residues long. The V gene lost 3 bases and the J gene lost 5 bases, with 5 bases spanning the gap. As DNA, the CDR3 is TGTGCCAGCAGTTTTGGCCACGAGCAGTACTTC. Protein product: CASSFGHEQYF.

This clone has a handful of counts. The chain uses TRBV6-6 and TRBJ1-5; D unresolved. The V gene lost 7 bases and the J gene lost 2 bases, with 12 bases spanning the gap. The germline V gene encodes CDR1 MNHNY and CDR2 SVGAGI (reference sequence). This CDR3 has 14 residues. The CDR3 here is CASTSREGNQPQHF. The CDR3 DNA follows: TGTGCCAGCACGTCCCGGGAGGGCAATCAGCCCCAGCATTTT.

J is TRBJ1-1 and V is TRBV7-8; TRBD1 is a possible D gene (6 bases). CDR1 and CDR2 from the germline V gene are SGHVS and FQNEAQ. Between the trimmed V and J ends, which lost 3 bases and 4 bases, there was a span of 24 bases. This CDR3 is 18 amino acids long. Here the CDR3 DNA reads TGTGCCAGCAGCTTCCTTCCCCAAGTCGACAGGCTACGCACTGAAGCTTTCTTT. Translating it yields CASSFLPQVDRLRTEAFF.

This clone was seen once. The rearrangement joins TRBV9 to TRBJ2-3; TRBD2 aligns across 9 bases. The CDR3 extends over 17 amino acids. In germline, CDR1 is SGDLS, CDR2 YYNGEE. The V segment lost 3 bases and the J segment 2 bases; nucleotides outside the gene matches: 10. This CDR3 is CASSAFTLAGHTDTQYF. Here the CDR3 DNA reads TGTGCCAGCAGCGCCTTTACACTAGCGGGCCACACAGATACGCAGTATTTT.

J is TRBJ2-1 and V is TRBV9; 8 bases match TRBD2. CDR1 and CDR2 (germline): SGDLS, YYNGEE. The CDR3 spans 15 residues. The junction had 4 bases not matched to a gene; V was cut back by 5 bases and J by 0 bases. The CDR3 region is CASSPSGSSYNEQFF. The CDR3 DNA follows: TGTGCCAGCAGTCCAAGCGGGAGCTCCTACAATGAGCAGTTCTTC.

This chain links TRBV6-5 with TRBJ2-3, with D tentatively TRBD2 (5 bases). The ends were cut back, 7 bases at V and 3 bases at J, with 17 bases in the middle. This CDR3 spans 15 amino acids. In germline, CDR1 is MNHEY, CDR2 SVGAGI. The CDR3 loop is CASTPLRVGTDTQYF. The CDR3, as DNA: TGTGCCAGCACTCCTCTGAGGGTGGGTACAGATACGCAGTATTTT.

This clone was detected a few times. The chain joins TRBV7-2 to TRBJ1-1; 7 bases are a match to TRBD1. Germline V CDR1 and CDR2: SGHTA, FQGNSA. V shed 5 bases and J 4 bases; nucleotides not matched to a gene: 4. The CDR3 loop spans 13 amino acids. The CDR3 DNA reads TGTGCCAGCAGCACGGGGACAGTCACTGAAGCTTTCTTT. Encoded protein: CASSTGTVTEAFF.

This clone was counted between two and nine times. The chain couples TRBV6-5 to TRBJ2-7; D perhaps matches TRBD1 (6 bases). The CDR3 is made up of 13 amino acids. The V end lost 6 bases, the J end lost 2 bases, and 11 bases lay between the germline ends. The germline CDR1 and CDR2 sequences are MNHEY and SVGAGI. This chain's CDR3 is CASRFDRTYEQYF. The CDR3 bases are TGTGCCAGCAGATTCGACAGGACCTACGAGCAGTACTTC.

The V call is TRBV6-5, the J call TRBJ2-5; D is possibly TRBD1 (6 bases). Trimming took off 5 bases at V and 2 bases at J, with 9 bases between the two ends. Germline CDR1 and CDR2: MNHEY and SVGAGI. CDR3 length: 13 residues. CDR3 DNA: TGTGCCAGCAGTACCGACAGGCAAGAGACCCAGTACTTC. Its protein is CASSTDRQETQYF.

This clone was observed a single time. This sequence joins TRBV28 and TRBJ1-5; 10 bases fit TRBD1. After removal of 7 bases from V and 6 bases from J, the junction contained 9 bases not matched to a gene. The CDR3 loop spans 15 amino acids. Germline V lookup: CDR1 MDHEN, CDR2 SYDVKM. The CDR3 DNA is TGTGCCAGCATACTAGGGACAGGGGTAAGTCAGCCCCAGCATTTT. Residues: CASILGTGVSQPQHF. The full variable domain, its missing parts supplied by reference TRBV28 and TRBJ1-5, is DVKVTQSSRYLVKRTGEKVFLECVQDMDHENMFWYRQDPGLGLRLIYFSYDVKMKEKGDIPEGYSVSREKKERFSLILESASTNQTSMYLCASILGTGVSQPQHFGDGTRLSIL.

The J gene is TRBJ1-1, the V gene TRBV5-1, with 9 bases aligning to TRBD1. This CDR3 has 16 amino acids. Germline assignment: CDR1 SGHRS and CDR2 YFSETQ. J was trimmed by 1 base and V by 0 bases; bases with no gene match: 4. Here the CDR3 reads CASSLEGDRANTEAFF. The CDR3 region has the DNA TGCGCCAGCAGCTTGGAGGGGGACAGGGCGAACACTGAAGCTTTCTTT.

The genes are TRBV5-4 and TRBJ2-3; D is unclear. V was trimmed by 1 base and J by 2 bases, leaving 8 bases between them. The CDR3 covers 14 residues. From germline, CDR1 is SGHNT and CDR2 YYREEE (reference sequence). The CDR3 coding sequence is TGTGCCAGCAGCTTGATGGCGGTCACAGATACGCAGTATTTT. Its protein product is CASSLMAVTDTQYF.

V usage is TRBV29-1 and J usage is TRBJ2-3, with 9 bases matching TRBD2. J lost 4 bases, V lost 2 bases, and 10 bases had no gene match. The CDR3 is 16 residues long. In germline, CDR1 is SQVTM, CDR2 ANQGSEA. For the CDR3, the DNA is TGCAGCGTTGAACGACGAGCGGGAGGTGGAGCAGATACGCAGTATTTT. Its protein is CSVERRAGGGADTQYF.